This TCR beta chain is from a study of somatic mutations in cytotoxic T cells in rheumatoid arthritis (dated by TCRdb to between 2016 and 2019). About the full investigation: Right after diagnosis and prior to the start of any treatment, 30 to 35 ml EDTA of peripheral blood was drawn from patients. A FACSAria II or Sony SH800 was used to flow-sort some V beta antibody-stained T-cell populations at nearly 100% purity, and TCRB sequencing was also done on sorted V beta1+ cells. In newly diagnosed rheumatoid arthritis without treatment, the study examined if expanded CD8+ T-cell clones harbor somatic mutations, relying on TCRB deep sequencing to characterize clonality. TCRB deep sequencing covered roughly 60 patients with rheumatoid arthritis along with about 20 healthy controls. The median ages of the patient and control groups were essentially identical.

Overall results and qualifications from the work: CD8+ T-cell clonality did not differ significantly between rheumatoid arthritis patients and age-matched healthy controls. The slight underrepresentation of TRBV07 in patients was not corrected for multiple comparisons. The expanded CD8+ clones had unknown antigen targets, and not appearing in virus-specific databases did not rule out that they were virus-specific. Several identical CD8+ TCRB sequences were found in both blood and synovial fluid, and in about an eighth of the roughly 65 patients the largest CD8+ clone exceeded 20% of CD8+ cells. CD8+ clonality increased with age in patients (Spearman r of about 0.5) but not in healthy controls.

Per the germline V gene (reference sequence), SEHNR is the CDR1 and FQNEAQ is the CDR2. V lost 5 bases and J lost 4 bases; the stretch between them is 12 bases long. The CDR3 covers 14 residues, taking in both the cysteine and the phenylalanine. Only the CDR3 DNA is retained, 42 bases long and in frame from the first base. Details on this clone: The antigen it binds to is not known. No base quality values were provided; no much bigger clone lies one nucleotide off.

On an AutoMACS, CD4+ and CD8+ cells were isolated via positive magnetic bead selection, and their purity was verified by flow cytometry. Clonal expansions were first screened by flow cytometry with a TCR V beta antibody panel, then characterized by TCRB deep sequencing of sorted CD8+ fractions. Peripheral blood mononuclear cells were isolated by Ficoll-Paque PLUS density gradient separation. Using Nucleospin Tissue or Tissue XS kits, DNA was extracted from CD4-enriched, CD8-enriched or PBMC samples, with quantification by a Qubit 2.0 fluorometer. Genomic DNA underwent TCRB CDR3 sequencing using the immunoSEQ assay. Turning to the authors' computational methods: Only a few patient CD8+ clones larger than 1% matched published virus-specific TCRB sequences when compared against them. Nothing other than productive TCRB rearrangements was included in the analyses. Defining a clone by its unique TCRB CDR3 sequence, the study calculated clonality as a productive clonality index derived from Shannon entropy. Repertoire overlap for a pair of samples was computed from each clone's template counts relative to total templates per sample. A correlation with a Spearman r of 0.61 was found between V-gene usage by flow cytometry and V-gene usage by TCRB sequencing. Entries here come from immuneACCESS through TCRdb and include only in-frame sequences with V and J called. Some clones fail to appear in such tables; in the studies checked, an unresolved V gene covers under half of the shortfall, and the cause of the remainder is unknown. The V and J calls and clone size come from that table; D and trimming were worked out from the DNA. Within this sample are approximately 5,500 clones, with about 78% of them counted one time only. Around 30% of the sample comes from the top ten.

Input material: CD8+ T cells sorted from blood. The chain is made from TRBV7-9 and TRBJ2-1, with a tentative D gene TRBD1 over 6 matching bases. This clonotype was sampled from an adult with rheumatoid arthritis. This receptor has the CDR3 CASSGGHLYNEQFF. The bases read TGTGCCAGCAGCGGGGGCCACTTATACAATGAGCAGTTCTTC.